These 32 T cell receptor beta chains came from one sample sequenced in a study of neurological immune-mediated disorders. TCRdb independently ran MiXCR on the 5' RACE reads; one entry per CDR3 protein. The sample has 40,000 to 50,000 distinct CDR3 sequences; 2.5% are singletons. The material sequenced was PBMCs. These receptors were collected from a man under 40 with multiple sclerosis.

This clonotype was detected ten times or more. V and J are TRBV12-3 or TRBV12-4 and TRBJ2-1, with D maybe TRBD2 (6 bases). This CDR3 spans 14 amino acids. V was trimmed by 6 bases and J by 8 bases, leaving 17 bases between them. CDR3 in DNA: TGTGCCAGCAGAACATCTAGGCGCGGGGATGAGCAGTTCTTC. It encodes CASRTSRRGDEQFF.

This clonotype has at least ten counts. The chain has TRBV20-1 and TRBJ1-5, with 7 nucleotides matching TRBD1. CDR3 length: 13 amino acids. V gave up 7 bases and J gave up 4 bases; unmatched junction bases: 7. Germline assignment: CDR1 DFQATT and CDR2 SNEGSKA (reference sequence). The CDR3 protein is CSVAGTANQPQHF. Written as DNA, the CDR3 is TGCAGTGTTGCAGGGACAGCGAATCAGCCCCAGCATTTT.

V is TRBV28 and J is TRBJ2-2; the match to TRBD2 covers 7 bases. This CDR3 has 15 residues. Germline V gene lookup returns CDR1 MDHEN and CDR2 SYDVKM. The J segment lost 2 bases and the V segment lost 6 bases, leaving 6 bases of the junction unmatched. The CDR3 DNA is TGTGCCAGCAGGCCAGGGAGGGGAAACACCGGGGAGCTGTTTTTT. Protein sequence: CASRPGRGNTGELFF.

This clonotype was recorded at least ten times. The rearrangement links TRBV7-3 to TRBJ1-6; D gene ambiguous. Germline V gene lookup returns CDR1 SGHTA and CDR2 FQGTGA. Trimming cost V 5 bases and J 4 bases, with 6 bases left between them. The CDR3 covers 13 residues. CDR3 sequence: CASSEGYNSPLHF. DNA for the CDR3: TGTGCCAGCAGCGAAGGGTATAATTCACCCCTCCACTTT.

This clonotype occurred many times. The rearrangement links TRBV6-5 to TRBJ2-5; D not certain. CDR1 is MNHEY and CDR2 is SVGAGI in the germline V gene. This CDR3 has 11 residues. The V and J ends lost 2 bases and 8 bases respectively, with 6 bases between them. CDR3 protein: CASSYGLTQYF. CDR3 nucleotides: TGTGCCAGCAGTTACGGTCTCACCCAGTACTTC.

The genes are TRBV5-1 and TRBJ2-1; D call uncertain. V lost 1 base, J lost 0 bases, and 8 bases lay in between. This CDR3 has 15 residues. Germline values: CDR1 SGHRS, CDR2 YFSETQ. CDR3 in amino acids: CASSLSPSSYNEQFF. CDR3 coding DNA: TGCGCCAGCAGCTTGTCTCCGAGCTCCTACAATGAGCAGTTCTTC.

This clonotype was seen repeatedly, ten times or more. J is TRBJ2-2 and V is TRBV5-1; 7 nucleotides agree with TRBD1. Germline CDR1 reads SGHRS; CDR2 reads YFSETQ. The CDR3 sequence is 16 residues long. With V trimmed by 4 bases and J by 3 bases, 9 bases remained unmatched. Here the CDR3 DNA reads TGCGCCAGCAGCCCCGGGACAGTTGATTACACCGGGGAGCTGTTTTTT. This sequence encodes CASSPGTVDYTGELFF.

As for this clonotype: This sequence may be a read error, since a much larger clone differs from it by one base. The CDR3 loop is CASSLSPAGKETQNF. The CDR3 region has the DNA TGCGCCAGCAGCTTGAGTCCGGCAGGAAAAGAGACCCAGAACTTC. The chain employs TRBV5-1 and TRBJ2-5; unclear D gene. Per the germline V gene, CDR1 is SGHRS and CDR2 is YFSETQ. CDR3 length: 15 residues.

A word on this clonotype: At one end the junction does not follow the germline gene, possibly because of a read error. This rearrangement joins TRBV20-1 to TRBJ2-6; perhaps TRBD2 as D (6 bases). CDR1 is DFQATT, CDR2 SNEGSKA, per germline (reference sequence). This CDR3 comprises 18 residues. The CDR3 loop is CSATGGLSPTGGDNVLTF. CDR3 coding DNA: TGCAGTGCTACCGGAGGACTTTCCCCCACCGGAGGGGACAACGTCCTGACTTTC.

This clonotype was observed at least ten times. The chain recombines TRBV29-1 with TRBJ2-1, with a possible D match to TRBD2 (6 bases). Trimming cost V 8 bases and J 5 bases, with 19 bases left between them. Germline lookup yields CDR1 SQVTM and CDR2 ANQGSEA. CDR3 length: 14 residues. The CDR3 DNA is TGCAGCCACGGGGGAAGCGGTGGGAACAATGAGCAGTTCTTC. Translated: CSHGGSGGNNEQFF.

The rearrangement links TRBV5-4 to TRBJ2-7, with 10 bases identical to TRBD2. Per the germline V gene, CDR1 is SGHNT and CDR2 is YYREEE (reference sequence). Trimming removed 4 bases from V and 2 bases from J; junction bases left unmatched: 6. The CDR3 is 15 amino acids. The DNA of the CDR3 is TGTGCCAGCAGCCCCAGGACTAGCGGTACCTACGAGCAGTACTTC. Translated: CASSPRTSGTYEQYF.

There are many counts of this clonotype. The gene calls are TRBV5-1 and TRBJ2-5, with D possibly matching TRBD1 (5 bases). CDR1 SGHRS and CDR2 YFSETQ come from the germline V gene. The V gene lost 1 base and the J gene lost 4 bases, with 8 bases spanning the gap. CDR3 length equals 13 residues. Written as DNA, the CDR3 is TGCGCCAGCAGCTTGAAAGGGGTAGAGACCCAGTACTTC. Its protein is CASSLKGVETQYF. The variable domain in full, completed from reference TRBV5-1 and TRBJ2-5, reads KAGVTQTPRYLIKTRGQQVTLSCSPISGHRSVSWYQQTPGQGLQFLFEYFSETQRNKGNFPGRFSGRQFSNSRSEMNVSTLELGDSALYLCASSLKGVETQYFGPGTRLLVL.

This clonotype was seen at least ten times. The chain is built from TRBV5-8 and TRBJ2-1; 7 bases align to TRBD2. Germline trimming cut 6 bases from V and 4 bases from J; bases unmatched to any gene: 10. The V gene's germline CDR1 is SGHTS and CDR2 YDEGEE. The CDR3 contains 15 residues. CDR3 nucleotides: TGTGCCAGCACAGTGGGGGGGACTTCATACAATGAGCAGTTCTTC. Protein product: CASTVGGTSYNEQFF.

The table lists this clonotype with many counts. The chain employs TRBV5-1 and TRBJ1-1; D not resolved. Trimming pared 0 bases from V and 2 bases from J, leaving 8 bases between. The length of the CDR3 is 14 residues. Germline V CDR1 and CDR2: SGHRS, YFSETQ. As DNA, the CDR3 is TGCGCCAGCAGCTTGGGGGCAGGAAACACTGAAGCTTTCTTT. It translates to CASSLGAGNTEAFF.

The V and J genes are TRBV12-3 or TRBV12-4 and TRBJ2-3; D may be TRBD1 (8 bases). The CDR3 length is 16 residues. V was shortened by 5 bases and J by 7 bases, with 22 bases between the two germline ends. CDR3: CASSVQGGRIGNTQYF. In nucleotides, the CDR3 is TGTGCCAGCAGTGTACAGGGGGGGCGTATCGGAAATACGCAGTATTTT.

This clonotype has at least ten counts. The chain has TRBV12-3 or TRBV12-4 and TRBJ1-6; D is undetermined. CDR3 length equals 15 residues. V lost 6 bases, J lost 7 bases, and 16 bases lay in between. This CDR3 is CASSNQVARNSPLHF. The DNA for the CDR3 is TGTGCCAGCAGCAATCAAGTAGCGAGAAATTCACCCCTCCACTTT.

Many counts were recorded for this clonotype. This sequence joins TRBV25-1 and TRBJ1-5, with 9 bases fitting TRBD1. Losses at the gene ends were 3 bases for V and 2 bases for J; bases not matched to a gene: 2. Germline CDR1 is MGHDK and CDR2 is SYGVNS. This CDR3 spans 15 amino acids. CDR3 protein: CASSEGQGGNQPQHF. Here the CDR3 DNA reads TGTGCCAGCAGTGAGGGACAGGGTGGCAATCAGCCCCAGCATTTT. The full variable domain, rest sourced from reference TRBV25-1 and TRBJ1-5, is EADIYQTPRYLVIGTGKKITLECSQTMGHDKMYWYQQDPGMELHLIHYSYGVNSTEKGDLSSESTVSRIRTEHFPLTLESARPSHTSQYLCASSEGQGGNQPQHFGDGTRLSIL.

Many counts were recorded for this clonotype. The rearrangement joins TRBV20-1 to TRBJ1-4; D perhaps matches TRBD1 (5 bases). The germline CDR1 and CDR2 sequences are DFQATT and SNEGSKA (reference sequence). The CDR3 is 14 residues long. With 0 bases removed from V and 7 bases from J, the gap between germline ends came to 12 bases. The CDR3 nucleotides read TGCAGTGCTAGAGAAGGGACGGGAATTGAAAAACTGTTTTTT. Amino acids: CSAREGTGIEKLFF.

This clonotype was counted many times. The chain recombines TRBV20-1 with TRBJ1-1; 7 bases agree with TRBD1. This CDR3 spans 14 amino acids. Per the germline V gene, CDR1 is DFQATT and CDR2 is SNEGSKA (reference sequence). With 6 bases clipped from V and 10 bases from J, the junction kept 17 bases outside the gene matches. The CDR3 DNA reads TGCAGTGCCCGGGACAGCGAGACCTATGGGGGAGCTTTCTTT. Translating gives CSARDSETYGGAFF.

This rearrangement joins TRBV28 to TRBJ2-3; D remains unclear. CDR3 size: 16 residues. V gave up 3 bases and J gave up 0 bases, with 13 bases separating them. The germline V gene has CDR1 MDHEN and CDR2 SYDVKM. In DNA form, the CDR3 reads TGTGCCAGCAGTTTGAATGTCTATTCTAGCACAGATACGCAGTATTTT. Protein: CASSLNVYSSTDTQYF. Full variable domain (missing parts from reference TRBV28 and TRBJ2-3): DVKVTQSSRYLVKRTGEKVFLECVQDMDHENMFWYRQDPGLGLRLIYFSYDVKMKEKGDIPEGYSVSREKKERFSLILESASTNQTSMYLCASSLNVYSSTDTQYFGPGTRLTVL.

At least ten counts were recorded for this clonotype. This rearrangement joins TRBV27 to TRBJ2-7; D unclear. The germline V gene encodes CDR1 MNHEY and CDR2 SMNVEV (reference sequence). Trimming stripped 6 bases from V and 0 bases from J, with 9 bases between. CDR3 length: 13 amino acids. CDR3 sequence reads: CASSLTPSYEQYF. The CDR3 DNA is TGTGCCAGCAGCCTCACCCCCTCCTACGAGCAGTACTTC.

The sample holds many counts of this clonotype. The chain carries TRBV7-6 and TRBJ2-2; possible D gene TRBD2, 6 bases. Germline CDR1 and CDR2: SGHVS and FNYEAQ. The CDR3 runs to 11 residues. The germline V and J ends were trimmed by 5 bases and 8 bases, with 6 bases remaining between them. The CDR3 sequence: CASSAGGELFF. The CDR3 bases are TGTGCCAGCAGCGCGGGGGGGGAGCTGTTTTTT.

The chain couples TRBV3-1 to TRBJ2-5, with D unresolved. In germline, CDR1 is LGHDT, CDR2 YNNKEL (reference sequence). Trimming took off 1 base at V and 5 bases at J, with 11 bases between the two ends. The CDR3 consists of 14 residues. The CDR3 DNA follows: TGTGCCAGCAGCCAAGTCACGGCCCCTGAGACCCAGTACTTC. Residues: CASSQVTAPETQYF.

The table lists this clonotype with many counts. The chain recombines TRBV20-1 with TRBJ1-1; D is unclear. Trimming took off 3 bases at V and 6 bases at J, with 17 bases between the two ends. The CDR3 loop spans 14 amino acids. The V gene's germline CDR1 is DFQATT and CDR2 SNEGSKA (reference sequence). DNA of the CDR3: TGCAGTGCTAGTCCTCGGCAAGATTTCCCTGAAGCTTTCTTT. Translating it yields CSASPRQDFPEAFF.

This clonotype was detected many times. V is TRBV20-1 and J is TRBJ2-2; D call uncertain. V shed 2 bases and J shed 1 base, with 11 bases lying between them. Looked up from germline, CDR1 is DFQATT and CDR2 is SNEGSKA (reference sequence). The CDR3 has 15 residues. Here the CDR3 DNA reads TGCAGTGCTAGAAAAGTAAGGGAGAACACCGGGGAGCTGTTTTTT. This encodes CSARKVRENTGELFF.

This clonotype was observed at least ten times. V and J are TRBV7-9 and TRBJ2-5; D is possibly TRBD2 (6 bases). V was shortened by 3 bases and J by 3 bases, with 8 bases between the two germline ends. The CDR3 covers 13 residues. Germline loops: CDR1 SEHNR, CDR2 FQNEAQ (reference sequence). The CDR3 region is CASSFPGEETQYF. CDR3 DNA sequence: TGTGCCAGCAGCTTCCCGGGGGAAGAGACCCAGTACTTC.

This clonotype was counted ten times or more. This chain joins TRBV12-3 or TRBV12-4 and TRBJ1-3; D may be TRBD1 (6 bases). This CDR3 spans 13 amino acids. V was shortened by 10 bases and J by 2 bases, with 12 bases between the two germline ends. The CDR3 region has the DNA TGTGCCACCCCCCCAGGGGCTGGAAACACCATATATTTT. Amino acids: CATPPGAGNTIYF.

This clonotype was observed at least ten times. The chain has TRBV28 and TRBJ2-5, with a possible D match to TRBD1 (6 bases). The V end was cut by 8 bases, the J end by 1 base, with 17 bases between. CDR1 is MDHEN and CDR2 is SYDVKM in the germline V gene. The CDR3 runs to 15 residues. In nucleotides, the CDR3 is TGTGCCAGCCTACAAGAAGGGGGAGTCCAAGAGACCCAGTACTTC. Its protein product is CASLQEGGVQETQYF.

This clonotype was detected ten times or more. This sequence joins TRBV20-1 and TRBJ2-7, with 7 bases aligning to TRBD2. Germline trimming cut 1 base from V and 4 bases from J; bases unmatched to any gene: 4. The CDR3 length is 13 residues. Germline CDR1 DFQATT, CDR2 SNEGSKA (reference sequence). The chain's CDR3 is CSARGGREYEQYF. DNA for the CDR3: TGCAGTGCTAGAGGCGGGCGGGAGTACGAGCAGTACTTC.

This clonotype occurred a few times. The chain links TRBV27 to TRBJ2-7; no clear D. This CDR3 has 15 residues. V dropped 5 bases and J dropped 0 bases, with 14 bases sitting between them. Germline values: CDR1 MNHEY, CDR2 SMNVEV (reference sequence). CDR3 in amino acids: CASSLSAVSSYEQYV. DNA of the CDR3: TGTGCCAGCAGTCTGTCGGCGGTGAGCTCCTACGAGCAGTACGTC.

This clonotype has ten or more counts. The chain couples TRBV20-1 to TRBJ1-5; TRBD1 matches 7 bases. Germline CDR1 and CDR2: DFQATT and SNEGSKA (reference sequence). The V and J ends lost 6 bases and 6 bases, in that order; junction bases with no gene match: 8. The CDR3 has 13 residues. The CDR3 DNA reads as TGCAGTGCCATAACAGGGGTCGGTCAGCCCCAGCATTTT. Translated: CSAITGVGQPQHF.

The table lists this clonotype with many counts. This chain connects TRBV20-1 to TRBJ1-5; TRBD1 matches 7 bases. Germline CDR1 is DFQATT and CDR2 is SNEGSKA (reference sequence). Trimming took 5 bases from V and 7 from J; bases not matched to a gene: 14. The CDR3 has 15 residues. CDR3 nucleotides: TGCAGTGCTCAGCTCCAACAGGGGTATGGGCAGCCCCAGCATTTT. Encoded protein: CSAQLQQGYGQPQHF.